The following is a T cell receptor beta chain sequence with its context. This sample was included in a study of OX40 agonist ivuxolimab in advanced cancers. As for the study in general: Cohort: around 83% men, mean age around 55, aged about 23 to 80.

Produced via immunoSEQ multiplex PCR; TCRdb's table is partial and in-frame only. The sample lists 35,000 to 55,000 clones, just under 90% seen once, with 4.5% to 6% in the top ten. After removal of 2 bases from V and 4 bases from J, the junction contained 3 bases not matched to a gene. CDR3 size: 15 residues. The germline CDR1 and CDR2 sequences are SGDLS and YYNGEE. The genes are TRBV9 and TRBJ2-3; TRBD2 aligns across 11 bases. The TCR comes from an adult with an advanced solid tumor such as melanoma, head and neck, liver or kidney cancer. This specimen consisted of CD4+ or CD8+ T cells sorted from blood, obtained in a trial of the OX40 agonist ivuxolimab. The DNA of the CDR3 is TGTGCCAGCAGCGTCCCTAGCGGGAGGTCAGATACGCAGTATTTT. It specifies CASSVPSGRSDTQYF.